The present TCR beta chain was sequenced within a study of shared clonotypes between healthy human individuals. Trimming removed 2 bases from V and 3 bases from J; junction bases left unmatched: 4. This CDR3 is 15 amino acids long. Germline V CDR1 and CDR2: LNHDA, SQIVND (reference sequence). The assay was immunoSEQ multiplex PCR, and TCRdb's table has in-frame clones only and misses some. The repertoire holds over 2 million clones, with about 90% as singletons. A note on this clone: The antigen is undetermined.

Findings and caveats of the study: Specimens sampled were limited to blood, with tissue repertoires likely differing.

This chain uses TRBV19 with TRBJ2-1, with TRBD2 matching over 7 bases. This TCR was recovered from a man aged 18 to 29 in good health. Some clones in this sample may be carry-over from other donors' samples. Sequenced input: naive CD4+ T cells from PBMCs. Subset defined: CD45RA+ positively selected. The CDR3 DNA follows: TGTGCCAGTAGTATATTTGCGGGAGACTACAATGAGCAGTTCTTC. Translating gives CASSIFAGDYNEQFF.